The entry that follows covers one T cell receptor beta chain sequence. While unrecorded immune exposures were likely, the donors were nominally healthy when sampled. This specimen belongs to a study of cytomegalovirus exposure and HLA in healthy donors. About the study: Most genotyped donors, 65% to 90% of fewer than 400, had Caucasian-associated genetic ancestry.

The CDR3 extends over 16 amino acids. Looked up from germline, CDR1 is MGHRA and CDR2 is YSYEKL. PCR was performed using 60 Vbeta and 13 Jbeta primers. Clones were sequenced by immunoSEQ multiplex PCR, and TCRdb holds only the in-frame ones, with some missing. The table lists under 200,000 clones, approximately 84% of them singletons, with approximately 6.8% in the top ten. The sequenced sample was PBMCs. The TCR originated in a male donor in good health and CMV-seropositive. The chain carries TRBV4-1 and TRBJ2-5, with TRBD1 identical over 11 bases. The better agreement between TRBJ2-7 and the DNA end casts doubt on the J call. In nucleotides, the CDR3 is TGCGCCAGCAGCCAAGGCTGGACAGGGGGCCGCTACGAGCAGTACTTC. Its translation: CASSQGWTGGRYEQYF.